This T cell receptor (beta chain) emerged from a study of blood T cell repertoires in COVID-19. Study summary: Spain, Italy and the United States supplied samples that represented acute and convalescent COVID-19. The analysed material was cDNA or gDNA that came from T cells, B-cell-depleted T cells, or PBMCs.

Authors' analysis steps: Estimation of nucleated cell counts relied on the amplification of reference gene primers. Sequencing was performed with immunoSEQ multiplex PCR; in TCRdb, only in-frame clones are kept and a portion is missing. V, J and clone size are taken as reported in that table, and D and trimming were inferred from the DNA itself. In the table there are 60,000 to 80,000 clones, 84% of which are singletons. Germline lookup yields CDR1 MNHEY and CDR2 SVGAGI. The CDR3 loop spans 14 amino acids. V shed 5 bases, J shed 4 bases, and the junction held 4 bases outside the gene matches. The sequencing sample was made of peripheral blood. V is TRBV6-5 and J is TRBJ1-4; TRBD1 aligns across 7 bases. This sequence was found in a man aged 45-65 years with active COVID-19. CDR3 amino acids: CASSIQGLNEKLFF. The CDR3 bases are TGTGCCAGCAGTATACAGGGGCTTAATGAAAAACTGTTTTTT.